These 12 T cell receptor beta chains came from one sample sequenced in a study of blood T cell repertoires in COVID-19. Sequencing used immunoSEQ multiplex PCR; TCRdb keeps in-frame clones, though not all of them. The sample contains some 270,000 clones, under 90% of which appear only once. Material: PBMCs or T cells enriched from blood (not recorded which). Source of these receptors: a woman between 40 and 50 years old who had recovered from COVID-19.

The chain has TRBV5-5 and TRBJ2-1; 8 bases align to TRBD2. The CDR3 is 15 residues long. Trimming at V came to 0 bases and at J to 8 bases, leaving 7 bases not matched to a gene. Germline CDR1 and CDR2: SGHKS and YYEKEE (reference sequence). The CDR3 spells CASSLGVGRGDEQFF. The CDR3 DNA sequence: TGTGCCAGCAGCTTGGGGGTCGGGAGGGGCGATGAGCAGTTCTTC. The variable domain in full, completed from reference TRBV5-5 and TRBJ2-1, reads DAGVTQSPTHLIKTRGQQVTLRCSPISGHKSVSWYQQVLGQGPQFIFQYYEKEERGRGNFPDRFSARQFPNYSSELNVNALLLGDSALYLCASSLGVGRGDEQFFGPGTRLTVL.

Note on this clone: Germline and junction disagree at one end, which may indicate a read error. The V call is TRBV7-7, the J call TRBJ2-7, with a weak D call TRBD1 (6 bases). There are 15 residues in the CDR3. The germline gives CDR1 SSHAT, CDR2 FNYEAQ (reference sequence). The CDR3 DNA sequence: TGTGCTAGCAGCCCCCAAGGGACACTAGGCTACGAGCAGTACTTC. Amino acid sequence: CASSPQGTLGYEQYF.

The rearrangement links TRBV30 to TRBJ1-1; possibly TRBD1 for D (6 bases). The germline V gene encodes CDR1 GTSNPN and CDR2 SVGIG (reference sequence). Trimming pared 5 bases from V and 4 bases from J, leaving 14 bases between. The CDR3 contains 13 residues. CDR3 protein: CAWGRQVGTEAFF. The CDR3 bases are TGTGCCTGGGGGAGACAGGTGGGCACTGAAGCTTTCTTT.

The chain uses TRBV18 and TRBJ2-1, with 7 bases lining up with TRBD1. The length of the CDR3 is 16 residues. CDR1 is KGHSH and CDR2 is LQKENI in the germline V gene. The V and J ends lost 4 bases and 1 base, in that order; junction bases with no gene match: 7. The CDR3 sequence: CASSRTGSLSYNEQFF. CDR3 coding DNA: TGTGCCAGCTCACGGACAGGCTCCCTTTCCTACAATGAGCAGTTCTTC.

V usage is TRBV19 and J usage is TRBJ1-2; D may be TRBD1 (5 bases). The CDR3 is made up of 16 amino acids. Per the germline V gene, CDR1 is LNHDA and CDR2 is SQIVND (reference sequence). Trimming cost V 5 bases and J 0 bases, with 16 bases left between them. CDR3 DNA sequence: TGTGCCAGTAGTCCGGGGGGACCGAGAGCTAACTATGGCTACACCTTC. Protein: CASSPGGPRANYGYTF.

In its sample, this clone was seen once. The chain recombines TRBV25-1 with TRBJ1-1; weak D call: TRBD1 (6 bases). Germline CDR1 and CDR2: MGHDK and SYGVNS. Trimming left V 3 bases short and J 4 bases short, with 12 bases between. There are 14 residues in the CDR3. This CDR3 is CASSDPPGATEAFF. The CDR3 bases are TGTGCCAGCAGTGACCCCCCAGGGGCCACTGAAGCTTTCTTT. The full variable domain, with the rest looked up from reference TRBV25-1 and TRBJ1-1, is EADIYQTPRYLVIGTGKKITLECSQTMGHDKMYWYQQDPGMELHLIHYSYGVNSTEKGDLSSESTVSRIRTEHFPLTLESARPSHTSQYLCASSDPPGATEAFFGQGTRLTVV.

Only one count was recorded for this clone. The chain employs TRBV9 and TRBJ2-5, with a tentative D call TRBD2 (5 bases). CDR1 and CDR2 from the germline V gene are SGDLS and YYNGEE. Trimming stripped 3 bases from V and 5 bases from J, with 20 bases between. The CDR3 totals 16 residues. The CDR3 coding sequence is TGTGCCAGCAGCGCCACCGCCTCGGGATCCGGGGAGACCCAGTACTTC. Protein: CASSATASGSGETQYF.

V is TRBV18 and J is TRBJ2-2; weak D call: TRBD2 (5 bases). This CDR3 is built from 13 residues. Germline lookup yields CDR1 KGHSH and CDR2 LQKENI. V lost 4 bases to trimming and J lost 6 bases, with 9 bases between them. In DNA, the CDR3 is TGTGCCAGCTCACAACTAGATTCCGGGGAGCTGTTTTTT. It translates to CASSQLDSGELFF.

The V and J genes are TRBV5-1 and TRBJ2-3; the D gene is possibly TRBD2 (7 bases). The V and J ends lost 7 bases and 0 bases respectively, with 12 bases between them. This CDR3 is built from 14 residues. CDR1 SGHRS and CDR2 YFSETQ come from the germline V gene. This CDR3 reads CASVEGGSTDTQYF. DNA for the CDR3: TGCGCCAGCGTTGAGGGGGGGAGCACAGATACGCAGTATTTT. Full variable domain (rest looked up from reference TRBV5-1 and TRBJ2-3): KAGVTQTPRYLIKTRGQQVTLSCSPISGHRSVSWYQQTPGQGLQFLFEYFSETQRNKGNFPGRFSGRQFSNSRSEMNVSTLELGDSALYLCASVEGGSTDTQYFGPGTRLTVL.

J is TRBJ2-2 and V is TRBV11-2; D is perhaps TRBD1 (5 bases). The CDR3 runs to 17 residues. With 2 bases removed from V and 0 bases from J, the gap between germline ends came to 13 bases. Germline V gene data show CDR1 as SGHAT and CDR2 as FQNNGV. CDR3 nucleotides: TGTGCCAGCAGCTTAACACAGGTTGTCGCGAACACCGGGGAGCTGTTTTTT. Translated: CASSLTQVVANTGELFF.

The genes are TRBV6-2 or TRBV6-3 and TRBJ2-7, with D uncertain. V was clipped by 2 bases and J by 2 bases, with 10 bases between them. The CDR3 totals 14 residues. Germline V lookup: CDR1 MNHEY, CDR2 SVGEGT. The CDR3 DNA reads TGTGCCAGCAGTTACGGGCAGTCTACCTACGAGCAGTACTTC. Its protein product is CASSYGQSTYEQYF.

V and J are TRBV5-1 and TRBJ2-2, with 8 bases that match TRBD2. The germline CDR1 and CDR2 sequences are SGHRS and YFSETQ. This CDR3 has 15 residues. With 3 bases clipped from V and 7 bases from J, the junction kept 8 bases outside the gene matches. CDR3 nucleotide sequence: TGCGCCAGCAGCTCCCCAGCGGGAGCGGGCGGGGAGCTGTTTTTT. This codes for CASSSPAGAGGELFF.